One and the same sample provided the 28 T cell receptor beta chains below, sequenced in a study of OX40 agonist ivuxolimab in advanced cancers. Produced via immunoSEQ multiplex PCR; TCRdb's table is partial and in-frame only. The sample lists about 75,000 clones, 80% to 90% occurring once. Sequencing was performed on CD4+ or CD8+ T cells sorted from blood, taken in a trial of the OX40 agonist ivuxolimab. Receptors originate from an adult with an advanced solid tumor such as melanoma, head and neck, liver or kidney cancer.

The gene calls are TRBV6-1 and TRBJ2-7; D is ambiguous. The CDR3 length is 13 residues. Germline CDR1 is MNHNS and CDR2 is SASEGT. V lost 6 bases, J lost 0 bases, and 9 bases lay in between. CDR3 sequence: CASSGRISYEQYF. The CDR3 DNA is TGTGCCAGCAGCGGACGTATCTCCTACGAGCAGTACTTC.

This clone was counted between two and nine times. V gene TRBV19 combines with J gene TRBJ2-3, with 9 bases that match TRBD2. Germline values: CDR1 LNHDA, CDR2 SQIVND (reference sequence). The ends lost 4 bases at V and 4 bases at J; junction bases unmatched: 3. The CDR3 sequence is 14 residues long. The CDR3: CASSSGRVADTQYF. The DNA of the CDR3 is TGTGCCAGTAGTAGCGGGAGGGTCGCAGATACGCAGTATTTT. Using reference TRBV19 and TRBJ2-3 for the parts outside the CDR3, the full variable domain is DGGITQSPKYLFRKEGQNVTLSCEQNLNHDAMYWYRQDPGQGLRLIYYSQIVNDFQKGDIAEGYSVSREKKESFPLTVTSAQKNPTAFYLCASSSGRVADTQYFGPGTRLTVL.

The V call is TRBV19, the J call TRBJ1-1; D gene uncertain. The CDR3 is made up of 13 amino acids. From germline, CDR1 is LNHDA and CDR2 SQIVND (reference sequence). Trimming left V 4 bases short and J 9 bases short, with 15 bases between. In DNA, the CDR3 is TGTGCCAGTAGTACCGGGAACCTAAGGCAAGCTTTCTTT. This translates into CASSTGNLRQAFF.

The V gene is TRBV14, the J gene TRBJ1-2, with a weak D call TRBD1 (6 bases). Germline V gene data show CDR1 as SGHDN and CDR2 as FVKESK. V lost 3 bases and J 8 bases, leaving 13 bases between the germline ends. The CDR3 covers 13 residues. The CDR3 protein is CASSHNRVVGYTF. CDR3 coding DNA: TGTGCCAGCAGCCACAACAGGGTAGTCGGCTACACCTTC.

The sample holds a few counts of this clone. One junction end disagrees with the germline gene, perhaps due to a read error. J is TRBJ2-1 and V is TRBV7-7; 9 bases agree with TRBD1. Germline CDR1 SSHAT, CDR2 FNYEAQ (reference sequence). CDR3 length: 15 residues. The CDR3 spells CASSLLQGAGDEQFF. As DNA, the CDR3 is TGTGCTAGCAGCTTACTACAGGGGGCTGGGGATGAGCAGTTCTTC.

To note about this clone: Other nucleotide sequences in the sample specify the same CDR3. The CDR3 DNA sequence: TGTGCCAGCAGCCCCGGGGAGACCCAGTACTTC. It specifies CASSPGETQYF. This rearrangement joins TRBV6-5 to TRBJ2-5; D is unclear. Looked up from germline, CDR1 is MNHEY and CDR2 is SVGAGI. Trimming pared 6 bases from V and 5 bases from J, leaving 7 bases between. This CDR3 is built from 11 residues.

As to this clone: A much more abundant neighbour one base away suggests this may be a read error. Other DNA sequences within the sample encode an identical CDR3. This rearrangement joins TRBV15 to TRBJ2-5; TRBD2 might be the D (5 bases). The CDR3 spans 13 residues. V lost 2 bases, J lost 4 bases, and 8 bases lay in between. Germline V lookup: CDR1 LNHNV, CDR2 YYDKDF (reference sequence). The chain's CDR3 is CATSRLAGETQYF. CDR3 nucleotides: TGTGCCACCAGCAGACTGGCGGGAGAGACCCAGTACTTC.

The genes are TRBV5-8 and TRBJ1-5; no definite D call. Trimming cost V 1 base and J 5 bases, with 7 bases left between them. This CDR3 spans 13 amino acids. CDR1 and CDR2 (germline): SGHTS, YDEGEE. The CDR3 coding sequence is TGTGCCAGCAGCTTGCTAACCTATCAGCCCCAGCATTTT. It translates to CASSLLTYQPQHF.

J is TRBJ1-2 and V is TRBV4-1; D is ambiguous. The CDR3 length is 15 residues. Trimming took off 8 bases at V and 4 bases at J, with 20 bases between the two ends. Germline V lookup: CDR1 MGHRA, CDR2 YSYEKL. The CDR3 region has the DNA TGCGCCAGCGGCCCCGATCGGACGGATTTCTATGGCTACACCTTC. This gives the protein CASGPDRTDFYGYTF.

The chain carries TRBV15 and TRBJ2-7, with a tentative D call TRBD1 (6 bases). The CDR3 contains 12 residues. V lost 1 base and J lost 7, with 8 bases in between. The germline gives CDR1 LNHNV, CDR2 YYDKDF (reference sequence). CDR3 loop: CATSRVGTEQYF. CDR3 coding DNA: TGTGCCACCAGCAGAGTGGGGACAGAGCAGTACTTC. Looking up the rest from reference TRBV15 and TRBJ2-7 gives the full variable domain: DAMVIQNPRYQVTQFGKPVTLSCSQTLNHNVMYWYQQKSSQAPKLLFHYYDKDFNNEADTPDNFQSRRPNTSFCFLDIRSPGLGDTAMYLCATSRVGTEQYFGPGTRLTVT.

This clone was counted between two and nine times. This chain connects TRBV29-1 to TRBJ1-2, with D unclear. Trimming shortened V by 6 bases and J by 0 bases, and 8 bases separated the two germline ends. Per the germline V gene, CDR1 is SQVTM and CDR2 is ANQGSEA. The CDR3 extends over 12 amino acids. The CDR3 DNA reads as TGCAGCGTCACCGAAGCTAACTATGGCTACACCTTC. Amino acids: CSVTEANYGYTF.

V and J are TRBV5-1 and TRBJ1-4; 8 positions match TRBD1. V was clipped by 0 bases and J by 4 bases; unmatched bases: 8. The CDR3 is 17 amino acids. Germline V lookup: CDR1 SGHRS, CDR2 YFSETQ. The CDR3 DNA follows: TGCGCCAGCAGCTTGGGTTCGGGACAGGCATATAATGAAAAACTGTTTTTT. It yields the protein CASSLGSGQAYNEKLFF.

CDR3 sequence: CASSLAGGAMSGGYTF. In nucleotides, the CDR3 is TGTGCCAGCAGCTTAGCAGGGGGCGCAATGAGTGGTGGCTACACCTTC. This chain uses TRBV7-2 with TRBJ1-2; 7 nucleotides align to TRBD1. CDR3 length equals 16 residues. The V segment lost 0 bases and the J segment 7 bases; nucleotides outside the gene matches: 11. Germline V lookup: CDR1 SGHTA, CDR2 FQGNSA. Full variable domain (remainder filled in from reference TRBV7-2 and TRBJ1-2): GAGVSQSPSNKVTEKGKDVELRCDPISGHTALYWYRQSLGQGLEFLIYFQGNSAPDKSGLPSDRFSAERTGGSVSTLTIQRTQQEDSAVYLCASSLAGGAMSGGYTFGSGTRLTVV.

In DNA form, the CDR3 reads TGTGCCAGCAGCTTGCTACAGGTCGAACAAGAGACCCAGTACTTC. Its translation: CASSLLQVEQETQYF. V usage is TRBV5-6 and J usage is TRBJ2-5; tentatively, D is TRBD1 (5 bases). This CDR3 region has 15 residues. With 1 base removed from V and 2 bases from J, the gap between germline ends came to 12 bases. The V gene's germline CDR1 is SGHDT and CDR2 YYEEEE.

This chain uses TRBV11-2 with TRBJ2-5; D not certain. The end of the DNA aligns better with TRBJ2-7, so the J call may be wrong. The germline CDR1 and CDR2 sequences are SGHAT and FQNNGV. CDR3 length: 12 amino acids. The CDR3 reads CASSLQAYEQYF. CDR3 DNA: TGTGCCAGCAGCTTACAGGCTTACGAGCAGTACTTC.

The chain employs TRBV6-1 and TRBJ2-5; 10 positions agree with TRBD2. V lost 2 bases and J lost 4; bases outside the gene matches: 4. The CDR3 runs 15 residues. Germline CDR1 is MNHNS and CDR2 is SASEGT. The CDR3 reads CASSELAGVRETQYF. The CDR3, as DNA: TGTGCCAGCAGTGAACTAGCGGGAGTGAGAGAGACCCAGTACTTC.

This chain joins TRBV7-9 and TRBJ2-7; D possibly matches TRBD1 or TRBD2 (7 bases each). Germline-derived CDR1 and CDR2 are SEHNR and FQNEAQ (reference sequence). The V and J ends lost 3 bases and 5 bases respectively, with 11 bases between them. The CDR3 runs 13 residues. CDR3 DNA: TGTGCCAGCAGCTTTTCAGGGGGGGACGAGCAGTACTTC. Encoded protein: CASSFSGGDEQYF.

This clone was observed a handful of times. The J gene is TRBJ1-1, the V gene TRBV9; D remains unclear. V lost 0 bases and J lost 7, with 7 bases in between. CDR1 SGDLS and CDR2 YYNGEE come from the germline V gene. This CDR3 spans 12 amino acids. The CDR3 sequence: CASSVVTDEAFF. For the CDR3, the DNA is TGTGCCAGCAGCGTAGTAACGGATGAAGCTTTCTTT. Full variable domain (missing parts from reference TRBV9 and TRBJ1-1): DSGVTQTPKHLITATGQRVTLRCSPRSGDLSVYWYQQSLDQGLQFLIQYYNGEERAKGNILERFSAQQFPDLHSELNLSSLELGDSALYFCASSVVTDEAFFGQGTRLTVV.

This chain links TRBV28 with TRBJ1-2, with a weak D call TRBD1 (6 bases). The V gene lost 6 bases and the J gene lost 8 bases, with 16 bases spanning the gap. CDR3 length: 13 residues. The germline gives CDR1 MDHEN, CDR2 SYDVKM. The CDR3 loop is CASRQSGERGYTF. CDR3 nucleotides: TGTGCCAGCAGACAGTCAGGGGAACGAGGCTACACCTTC.

The chain recombines TRBV29-1 with TRBJ2-5; either TRBD1 or TRBD2 may fit D (6 bases each). The CDR3 is 14 amino acids. In germline, CDR1 is SQVTM, CDR2 ANQGSEA. V gave up 5 bases and J gave up 4 bases, with 17 bases separating them. DNA of the CDR3: TGCAGCGTTCACGACACAGGAGGGGGAGAGACCCAGTACTTC. Its translation is CSVHDTGGGETQYF.

The gene calls are TRBV11-1 and TRBJ2-4, with 7 bases lining up with TRBD2. The germline CDR1 and CDR2 sequences are SGHAT and FQDESV (reference sequence). The length of the CDR3 is 15 residues. J gave up 1 base and V 2 bases, and 2 bases lay outside the gene matches. The DNA of the CDR3 is TGTGCCAGCAGCTTAAGCGGGGATGCCAAAAACATTCAGTACTTC. Translated: CASSLSGDAKNIQYF.

The chain links TRBV5-1 to TRBJ2-7, with D possibly matching TRBD2 (5 bases). From germline, CDR1 is SGHRS and CDR2 YFSETQ. Trimming pared 0 bases from V and 2 bases from J, leaving 15 bases between. This CDR3 is 16 amino acids long. CDR3 loop: CASSLESFGEPYEQYF. In DNA form, the CDR3 reads TGCGCCAGCAGCTTGGAGTCTTTCGGGGAACCCTACGAGCAGTACTTC.

The chain is built from TRBV6-1 and TRBJ2-3; D not certain. Germline-derived CDR1 and CDR2 are MNHNS and SASEGT. V was cut by 1 base and J by 0 bases, with 5 bases left in between. This CDR3 has 14 amino acids. CDR3 amino acids: CASSEVGSTDTQYF. CDR3 bases: TGTGCCAGCAGTGAAGTCGGCAGCACAGATACGCAGTATTTT.

The rearrangement uses TRBV10-1 and TRBJ1-4; D remains unclear. Trimming took 0 bases from V and 14 from J, leaving 13 bases between them. The CDR3 is 13 residues long. Germline V lookup: CDR1 WNHNN, CDR2 SYGVQD (reference sequence). The CDR3 region is CASSESTHRGLFF. The CDR3 DNA sequence: TGCGCCAGCAGTGAGTCGACTCACAGAGGGCTGTTTTTT.

The V and J genes are TRBV7-2 and TRBJ2-6, with 11 bases lining up with TRBD2. The CDR3 length is 17 residues. The germline CDR1 and CDR2 sequences are SGHTA and FQGNSA. V lost 5 bases, J lost 0 bases, and 3 bases stayed unmatched. The CDR3 loop is CASSLTSGSSGANVLTF. The DNA of the CDR3 is TGTGCCAGCAGCCTTACTAGCGGGAGCTCTGGGGCCAACGTCCTGACTTTC.

The chain links TRBV19 to TRBJ2-1; D unclear. Trimming shortened V by 2 bases and J by 5 bases, and 19 bases separated the two germline ends. This CDR3 spans 17 amino acids. Germline CDR1 LNHDA, CDR2 SQIVND (reference sequence). CDR3 DNA: TGTGCCAGTAGTATATCGGCAGTTTCCCTCATAGACAATGAGCAGTTCTTC. It translates to CASSISAVSLIDNEQFF.

The chain is built from TRBV7-9 and TRBJ2-1, with 10 positions matching TRBD1. V lost 1 base and J lost 6; bases outside the gene matches: 12. The CDR3 loop spans 18 amino acids. Germline-derived CDR1 and CDR2 are SEHNR and FQNEAQ (reference sequence). CDR3 sequence: CASSLVPLGTGEINEQFF. CDR3 bases: TGTGCCAGCAGCTTAGTTCCGTTGGGGACAGGGGAAATCAATGAGCAGTTCTTC.

This clone turned up a few times. The chain uses TRBV6-5 and TRBJ2-5; TRBD1 is a possible D gene (7 bases). Per the germline V gene, CDR1 is MNHEY and CDR2 is SVGAGI. V lost 7 bases and J lost 4, with 19 bases in between. The CDR3 totals 15 residues. The CDR3 nucleotides read TGTGCCAGCAAATTGCTCAGGGGGGAGAGAGAGACCCAGTACTTC. This gives the protein CASKLLRGERETQYF.